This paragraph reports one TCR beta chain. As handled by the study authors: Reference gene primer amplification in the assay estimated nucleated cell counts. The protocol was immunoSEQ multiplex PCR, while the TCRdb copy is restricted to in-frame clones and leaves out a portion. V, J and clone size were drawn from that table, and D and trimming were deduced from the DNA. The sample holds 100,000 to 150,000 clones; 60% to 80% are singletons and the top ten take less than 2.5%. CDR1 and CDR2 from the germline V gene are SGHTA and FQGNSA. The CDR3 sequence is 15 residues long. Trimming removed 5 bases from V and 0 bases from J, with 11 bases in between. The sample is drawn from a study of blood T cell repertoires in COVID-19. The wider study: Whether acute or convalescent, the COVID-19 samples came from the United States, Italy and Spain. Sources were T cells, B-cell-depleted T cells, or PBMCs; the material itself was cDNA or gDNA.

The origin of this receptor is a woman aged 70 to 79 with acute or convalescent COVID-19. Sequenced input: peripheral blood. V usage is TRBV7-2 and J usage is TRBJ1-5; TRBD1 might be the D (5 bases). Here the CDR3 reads CASSKTAYSNQPQHF. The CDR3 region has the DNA TGTGCCAGCAGCAAGACAGCGTATAGCAATCAGCCCCAGCATTTT. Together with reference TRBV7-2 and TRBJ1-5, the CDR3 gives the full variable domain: GAGVSQSPSNKVTEKGKDVELRCDPISGHTALYWYRQSLGQGLEFLIYFQGNSAPDKSGLPSDRFSAERTGGSVSTLTIQRTQQEDSAVYLCASSKTAYSNQPQHFGDGTRLSIL.